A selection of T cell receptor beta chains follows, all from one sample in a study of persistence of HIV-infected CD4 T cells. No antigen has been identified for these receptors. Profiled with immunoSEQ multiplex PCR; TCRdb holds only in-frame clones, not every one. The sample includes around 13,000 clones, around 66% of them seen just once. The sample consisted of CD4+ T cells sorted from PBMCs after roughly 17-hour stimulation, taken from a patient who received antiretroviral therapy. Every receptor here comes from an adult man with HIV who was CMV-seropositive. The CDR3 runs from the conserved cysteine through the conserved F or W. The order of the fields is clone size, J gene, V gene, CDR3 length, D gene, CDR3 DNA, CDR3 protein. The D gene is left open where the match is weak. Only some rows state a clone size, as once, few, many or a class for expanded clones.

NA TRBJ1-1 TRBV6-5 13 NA TGTGCCAGCAGTTACCGGCGCCAGCATAAAGCTTTCTTT CASSYRRQHKAFF
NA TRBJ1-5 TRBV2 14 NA TGTGCCAGCAGTGGACAGGCTGGCAATCAGCCCCAGCATTTT CASSGQAGNQPQHF
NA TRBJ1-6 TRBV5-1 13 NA TGCGCCAGCAGCTTGGCCAGGGATTCACCCCTCCACTTT CASSLARDSPLHF
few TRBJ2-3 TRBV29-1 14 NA TGCAGCGTTGCCTCAGGGCCCTCCACAGATACGCAGTATTTT CSVASGPSTDTQYF
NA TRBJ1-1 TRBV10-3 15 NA TGTGCCATCAGTGTTACAGAAGAACTGAACACTGAAGCTTTCTTT CAISVTEELNTEAFF
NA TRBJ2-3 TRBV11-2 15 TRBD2 TGTGCCAGCAGCTTAGAAGGGAGGGCCAGCGATACGCAGTATTTT CASSLEGRASDTQYF
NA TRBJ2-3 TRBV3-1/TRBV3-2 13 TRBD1 TGTGCCAGCACCGGGCGACAGGGGGATACGCAGTATTTT CASTGRQGDTQYF
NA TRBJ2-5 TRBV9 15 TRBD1 TGTGCCAGCAGCGCCCGGGACAGGGTATTAGAGACCCAGTACTTC CASSARDRVLETQYF
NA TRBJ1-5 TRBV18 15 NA TGTGCCAGCTCCCCCGACGGCCATAGCAATCAGCCCCAGCATTTT CASSPDGHSNQPQHF
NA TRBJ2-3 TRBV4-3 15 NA TGCGCCAGCAGCCAAGTTGGGACTAGCACAGATACGCAGTATTTT CASSQVGTSTDTQYF
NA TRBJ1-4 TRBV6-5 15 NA TGTGCCAGCAGTCCGACCCGAAGAGGTTATGAAAAACTGTTTTTT CASSPTRRGYEKLFF
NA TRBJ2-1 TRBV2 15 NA TGTGCCAGCAGTGAAAGGGCCAGCGGAAGGGATGAGCAGTTCTTC CASSERASGRDEQFF
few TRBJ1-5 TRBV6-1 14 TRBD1 TGTGCCAGCAGTACTACAGGGGGCGGTCAGCCCCAGCATTTT CASSTTGGGQPQHF
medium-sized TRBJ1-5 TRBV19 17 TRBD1 TGTGCCAGTAGTCCCGAGGGAGGACAGGGCCCCACATCGCCCCAGCATTTT CASSPEGGQGPTSPQHF
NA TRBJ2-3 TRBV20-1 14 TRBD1 TGCAGTGCTAGTTGGTCGGGACAGAAAAATACGCAGTATTTT CSASWSGQKNTQYF
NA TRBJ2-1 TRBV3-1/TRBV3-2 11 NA TGTGCCAGCAGCCAGCTACATGAGCAGTTCTTC CASSQLHEQFF
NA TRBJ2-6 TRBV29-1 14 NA TGCAGCGTTGGGTCGGGCTCTGGGGCCAACGTCCTGACTTTC CSVGSGSGANVLTF
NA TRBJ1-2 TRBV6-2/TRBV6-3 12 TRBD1 TGTGCCAGCAGTCCGGACAGGCTCAAGTACACCTTC CASSPDRLKYTF
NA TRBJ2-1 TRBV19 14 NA TGTGCCAGTACCTATCAGCTTGACTCCAATGAGCAGTTCTTC CASTYQLDSNEQFF
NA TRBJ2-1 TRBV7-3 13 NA TGTGCCAGCAGTAGTTGGGAGGGGGATGAGCAGTTCTTC CASSSWEGDEQFF
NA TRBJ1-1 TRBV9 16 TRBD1 TGTGCCAGCAGCGCAGGGGCAGGGGGAATGAACACTGAAGCTTTCTTT CASSAGAGGMNTEAFF
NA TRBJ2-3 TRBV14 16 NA TGTGCCAGCAGCCAGCCCGGACGTACCAGCACAGATACGCAGTATTTT CASSQPGRTSTDTQYF
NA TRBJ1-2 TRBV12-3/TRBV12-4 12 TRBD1 TGTGCCAGCAGTTTGGACAGGGGTGGCTACACCTTC CASSLDRGGYTF
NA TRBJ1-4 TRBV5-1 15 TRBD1 TGCGCCAGCAGCTTGGGAAACAGGGGAGCCGAAAAACTGTTTTTT CASSLGNRGAEKLFF
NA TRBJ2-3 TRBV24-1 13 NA TGTGCCACCAGTGAAGCTAGCACAGATACGCAGTATTTT CATSEASTDTQYF
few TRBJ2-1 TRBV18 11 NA TGTGCCAGCTCACCGGACAGAGACCTGTTCTTC CASSPDRDLFF
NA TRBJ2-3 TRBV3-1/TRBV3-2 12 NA TGTGCCAGCAGCCAAGCTGGAGATACGCAGTATTTT CASSQAGDTQYF
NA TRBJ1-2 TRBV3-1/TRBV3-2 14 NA TGTGCCAGCAGCCAAGATGTAGACTCGACGGGCTACACCTTC CASSQDVDSTGYTF
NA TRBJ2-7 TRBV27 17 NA TGTGCCAGCAGTTTATGGCCTAGACAGTCCGAAATCTACGAGCAGTACTTC CASSLWPRQSEIYEQYF
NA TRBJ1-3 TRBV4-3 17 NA TGCGCCAGCAGCCAAGATAGCCACAGGCCATCTGGAAACACCATATATTTT CASSQDSHRPSGNTIYF
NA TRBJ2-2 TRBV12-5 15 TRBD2 TGTGCTAGTGGCTGGACTAGCGGGAACACCGGGGAGCTGTTTTTT CASGWTSGNTGELFF
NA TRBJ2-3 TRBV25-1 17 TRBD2 TGTGCCAGCAGTGGGACTAGCGGGGGGTCCGCCACAGATACGCAGTATTTT CASSGTSGGSATDTQYF
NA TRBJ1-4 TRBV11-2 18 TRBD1 TGTGCCAGCAGCTTAGGGTTATTGACAGGGCCAACTAATGAAAAACTGTTTTTT CASSLGLLTGPTNEKLFF
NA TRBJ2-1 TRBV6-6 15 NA TGTGCCAGCAGTTACGGAGGGAGCTCCTACAATGAGCAGTTCTTC CASSYGGSSYNEQFF
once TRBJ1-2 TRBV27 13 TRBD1 TGTGCCAGCAGTTCACAGGGGGCTGGTGGCTACACCTTC CASSSQGAGGYTF
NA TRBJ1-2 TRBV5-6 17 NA TGTGCCAGCAGCTTGGGGGGGCAGCTTATAGCTAACTATGGCTACACCTTC CASSLGGQLIANYGYTF
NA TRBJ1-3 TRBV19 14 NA TGTGCCAGTAGTACCCGGAATGATGGAAACACCATATATTTT CASSTRNDGNTIYF
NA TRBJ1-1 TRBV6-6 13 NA TGTGCCAGCAGTTACGGGAGGGACACTGAAGCTTTCTTT CASSYGRDTEAFF
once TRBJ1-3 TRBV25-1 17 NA TGTGCCAGCAGTGAATCTTCCGGCAGACTCTCTGGAAACACCATATATTTT CASSESSGRLSGNTIYF
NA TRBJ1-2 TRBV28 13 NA TGTGCCAGCAGTTTAAGAGACGGGTATGGCTACACCTTC CASSLRDGYGYTF
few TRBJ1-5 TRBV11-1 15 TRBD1 TGTGCCAGCAGCTTAGAGGGGGCTAGCAATCAGCCCCAGCATTTT CASSLEGASNQPQHF
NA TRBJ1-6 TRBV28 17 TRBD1 TGTGCCAGCAGTTTGGTAGGGACAGGGTATTATAATTCACCCCTCCACTTT CASSLVGTGYYNSPLHF
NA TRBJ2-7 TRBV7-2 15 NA TGTGCCAGCAGCCTCCGGCAGGAAAACTCCTACGAGCAGTACTTC CASSLRQENSYEQYF
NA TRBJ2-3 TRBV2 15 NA TGTGCCAGCAAATGGGGCACGAAGGGCACAGATACGCAGTATTTT CASKWGTKGTDTQYF
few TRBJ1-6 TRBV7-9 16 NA TGTGCCAGCAGCTTCGGGACGAGCTCCTATAATTCACCCCTCCACTTT CASSFGTSSYNSPLHF
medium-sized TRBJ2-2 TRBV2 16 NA TGTGCCAGCAGGGCTACGACAGGTGCGAACACCGGGGAGCTGTTTTTT CASRATTGANTGELFF
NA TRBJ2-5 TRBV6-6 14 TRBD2 TGTGCCAGCAGTAAACTAGCGGGAGGCGAGACCCAGTACTTC CASSKLAGGETQYF
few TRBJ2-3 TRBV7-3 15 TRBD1 TGTGCCAGCAGCCCGCGGACAGGCAGCACAGATACGCAGTATTTT CASSPRTGSTDTQYF
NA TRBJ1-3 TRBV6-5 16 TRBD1 TGTGCCAGCAGTTACGGGGGACAGACCTCTGGAAACACCATATATTTT CASSYGGQTSGNTIYF
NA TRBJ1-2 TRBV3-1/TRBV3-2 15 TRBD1 TGTGCCAGCAGCCAAGAGGGGACAGGTCTCTATGGCTACACCTTC CASSQEGTGLYGYTF